This paragraph covers one TCR beta chain sequence. Antigen: not known. Clones were sequenced by immunoSEQ multiplex PCR, and TCRdb holds only the in-frame ones, with some missing. The top ten clones hold roughly 4.5% of a sample with around 13,000 clones, roughly three quarters of them seen once. One to two pinch biopsies were taken from the rectum during colonoscopy. These data originate in a study of pediatric ulcerative colitis. Findings and caveats of the study: No controls had the two rectal clonotypes shared by ulcerative colitis patients.

Specimen: gut tissue. The sequence derives from a boy between 10 and 17 years old who was a control in a study of pediatric ulcerative colitis.

Written as DNA, the CDR3 is TGTGCCAGCAGCGGGGTGACTTTCACAGATACGCAGTATTTT. Translation gives CASSGVTFTDTQYF. This sequence joins TRBV14 and TRBJ2-3, with D uncertain. Germline CDR1 and CDR2: SGHDN and FVKESK. The CDR3 totals 14 residues. Trimming stripped 5 bases from V and 2 bases from J, with 11 bases between.